The rows below give T cell receptor beta chains drawn from one sample of a study of OX40 agonist ivuxolimab in advanced cancers. TCRdb keeps only in-frame clones here, not all; method: immunoSEQ multiplex PCR. The table includes tens of thousands of clones, about 86% detected once. The specimen comprised CD4+ or CD8+ T cells sorted from blood, sampled in a trial of the OX40 agonist ivuxolimab. The receptors here all came from an adult with an advanced solid tumor such as melanoma, head and neck, liver or kidney cancer. CDR3s include the opening cysteine and the closing phenylalanine or tryptophan. D genes are given only for firm matches. Clone size is given for some rows only: seen once, a few or many times, or a class if the clone is expanded.

>-|TRBV6-5|TRBJ1-1|TRBD1
TGTGCCAGCAGTTACTCCAGGGGGGAGGGGAACACTGAAGCTTTCTTT
CASSYSRGEGNTEAFF
>-|TRBV7-9|TRBJ1-1|-
TGTGCCAGCAGCTCATGGACCGGGACTGAAGCTTTCTTT
CASSSWTGTEAFF
>-|TRBV5-4|TRBJ2-4|TRBD1
TGTGCCAGCAGCTTGGAGGGACAGCAAGCCAAAAACATTCAGTACTTC
CASSLEGQQAKNIQYF
>-|TRBV12-5|TRBJ1-4|-
TGTGCTAGTGGTTTTTTTCCCGGGCGGGGGATCTCTAATGAAAAACTGTTTTTT
CASGFFPGRGISNEKLFF
>-|TRBV18|TRBJ1-2|-
TGTGCCAGCTCACCCAATGGGTATGGCTACACCTTC
CASSPNGYGYTF
>-|TRBV6-5|TRBJ2-7|TRBD2
TGTGCCAGCAGTTACGGAGGGACTAGCAGCTACGAGCAGTACTTC
CASSYGGTSSYEQYF
>once|TRBV11-1|TRBJ2-7|TRBD1
TGTGCCAGCAGCTTAGACAGGGGCGAGCAGTACTTC
CASSLDRGEQYF
>few|TRBV18|TRBJ2-7|-
TGTGCCAGCAGCCGACAGGGCGGGGGATCCTACGAGCAGTACTTC
CASSRQGGGSYEQYF
>-|TRBV11-2|TRBJ1-3|TRBD1
TGTGCCAGCAGCTTAGGGACAGGGCCTGGAAACACCATATATTTT
CASSLGTGPGNTIYF
>once|TRBV5-6|TRBJ1-1|-
TGTGCCAGCAGCCCGATACAGGGTACCACTGAAGCTTTCTTT
CASSPIQGTTEAFF
>-|TRBV29-1|TRBJ1-4|-
TGCAGCGTCGGGGAGGCAGCTAATGAAAAACTGTTTTTT
CSVGEAANEKLFF
>-|TRBV7-6|TRBJ2-7|TRBD2
TGTGCCAGCAGCTTAGCACTTAAGTGGGGGGGTGCGGGCCCCAGCTCCTACGAGCAGTACTTC
CASSLALKWGGAGPSSYEQYF
>-|TRBV4-1|TRBJ1-5|-
TGCGCCAGCAGCCAAGGTCCGATAAGCTATCAGCCCCAGCATTTT
CASSQGPISYQPQHF
>-|TRBV5-6|TRBJ1-2|TRBD1
TGTGCCAGCACTTTGGGACAGTGGGATGGCTACACCTTC
CASTLGQWDGYTF
>-|TRBV11-1|TRBJ2-3|-
TGTGCCAGCAGCTTTGAGCGTACGCAGTATTTT
CASSFERTQYF
>-|TRBV2|TRBJ1-3|-
TGTGCCAGCACCGGGCGAGGGGACACCATATATTTT
CASTGRGDTIYF
>once|TRBV27|TRBJ2-5|TRBD1
TGTGCCAGCAGTTCTTGGACAGGGGGCCAAGAGACCCAGTACTTC
CASSSWTGGQETQYF
>-|TRBV11-2|TRBJ2-7|-
TGTGCCAGCAGACCGGGGGGACAGTCCTACGAGCAGTACTTC
CASRPGGQSYEQYF
>-|TRBV28|TRBJ1-5|-
TGTGCCAGCGGATTCTTATTCTCACAGGGTACTAATCAGCCCCAGCATTTT
CASGFLFSQGTNQPQHF
>-|TRBV14|TRBJ1-5|-
TGTGCCAGCAGGTTTCCAGGGCGTCAGCCCCAGCATTTT
CASRFPGRQPQHF
>-|TRBV6-4|TRBJ1-1|TRBD1
TGTGCCAGCAGTGACATGACAGCGGGACAGGGGGCTGAAGCTTTCTTT
CASSDMTAGQGAEAFF
>-|TRBV15|TRBJ1-5|TRBD1
TGTGCCACCAGCGGATCGGGACAGGGCCTTAATCAGCCCCAGCATTTT
CATSGSGQGLNQPQHF
>-|TRBV6-6|TRBJ2-7|TRBD1
TGTGCCAGCAGTTCGGGACAGGGGGCCTGGGAGCAGTACTTC
CASSSGQGAWEQYF
>-|TRBV7-9|TRBJ1-2|-
TGTGCCAGCAGCTTAGACCAGGGCGCAAACTATGGCTACACCTTC
CASSLDQGANYGYTF
>-|TRBV6-5|TRBJ2-7|-
TGTGCCAGCAGTTACTCCGCGAGGGGCTACGAGCAGTACTTC
CASSYSARGYEQYF
>-|TRBV19|TRBJ2-3|TRBD1
TGTGCCAGTAAAGAGGGGGCGAACCGGGATACGCAGTATTTT
CASKEGANRDTQYF
>-|TRBV29-1|TRBJ2-7|TRBD2
TGCAGCGTTGAAGACCCCTTTGGGACTAGCTCCGTCGAGCAGTACTTC
CSVEDPFGTSSVEQYF
>-|TRBV5-1|TRBJ1-2|-
TGCGCCAGCAGCTCAGCAGGGAACTATGGCTACACCTTC
CASSSAGNYGYTF
>-|TRBV5-1|TRBJ1-1|-
TGCGCCAGCAGCTTGGATGTAGGACCCGTCACTGAAGCTTTCTTT
CASSLDVGPVTEAFF
>-|TRBV9|TRBJ1-4|-
TGTGCCAGCAGCCTCGGAGACAGAACTAATGAAAAACTGTTTTTT
CASSLGDRTNEKLFF
>-|TRBV19|TRBJ1-5|TRBD1
TGTGCCAGCGCTCAGGGGGGCAATCAGCCCCAGCATTTT
CASAQGGNQPQHF
>-|TRBV19|TRBJ2-1|-
TGTGCCAGTAGTGGGGCCGCGCGGGGGCGTTACAATGAGCAGTTCTTC
CASSGAARGRYNEQFF
>-|TRBV7-2|TRBJ2-5|-
TGTGCCAGCAGTTTCCAGGGAGCGAAGGAAACCCAGTACTTC
CASSFQGAKETQYF
>medium-sized|TRBV9|TRBJ1-6|-
TGTGCCAGCAGCGTAGACGGTTCACCCCTCCACTTT
CASSVDGSPLHF
>-|TRBV9|TRBJ2-1|TRBD2
TGTGCCAGCAGCGTCGCGGGGCAGGGAGGGAATGAGCAGTTCTTC
CASSVAGQGGNEQFF
>once|TRBV4-3|TRBJ1-6|-
TGCGCCAGCAGCCAAGACAGCGCTGGAAATTCACCCCTCCACTTT
CASSQDSAGNSPLHF
>-|TRBV7-7|TRBJ2-5|-
TGTGCTAGCAGCAAAATGAGACGGATGGAAGAGACCCAGTACTTC
CASSKMRRMEETQYF
>-|TRBV10-2|TRBJ2-7|TRBD2
TGCGCCAGCAAGGCTAGCGGGTTCTACGAGCAGTACTTC
CASKASGFYEQYF
>-|TRBV5-5|TRBJ2-2|TRBD2
TGTGCCAGCAGCAGAGGGACTAGCGGGACACCTACCGGGGAGCTGTTTTTT
CASSRGTSGTPTGELFF
>-|TRBV6-6|TRBJ2-2|-
TGTGCCAGCAGTTACAATAGAGACACCGGGGAGCTGTTTTTT
CASSYNRDTGELFF
>-|TRBV6-6|TRBJ2-1|TRBD2
TGTGCCAGCAGTTACATGGCTAGCGGGGGGTACAATGAGCAGTTCTTC
CASSYMASGGYNEQFF
>-|TRBV28|TRBJ2-3|TRBD1
TGTGCCAGCAGTTTATGGGGACAGGGCACAGATACGCAGTATTTT
CASSLWGQGTDTQYF
>-|TRBV5-1|TRBJ1-3|-
TGCGCCAGCAGCCCCGCGCTTCAGGGGAACACCATATATTTT
CASSPALQGNTIYF
>-|TRBV30|TRBJ1-3|TRBD1
TGTGCCTGGGCAGGGACAGACAGAGGAAACACCATATATTTT
CAWAGTDRGNTIYF
>-|TRBV7-9|TRBJ2-2|-
TGTGCCAGCAGCTTAGTCCCTCCTAGGGGGGAGCTGTTTTTT
CASSLVPPRGELFF
>-|TRBV4-2|TRBJ1-2|-
TGTGCCAGCAGCCAAGGGTTAAGTGGCTACACCTTC
CASSQGLSGYTF
>-|TRBV2|TRBJ1-6|TRBD1
TGTGCCAGCAGTGAAGAGGGAGGGGGCAGATCACCCCTCCACTTT
CASSEEGGGRSPLHF
>once|TRBV6-1|TRBJ1-2|-
TGTGCCACCCAGGGGCAGGACACTAACTATGGCTACACCTTC
CATQGQDTNYGYTF
>-|TRBV4-1|TRBJ2-3|-
TGCGCCAGCAGCCGGGGGGGCACAGATACGCAGTATTTT
CASSRGGTDTQYF
>-|TRBV7-2|TRBJ2-5|-
TGTGCCAGCAGCAGCAGGAGGGCGTACCAAGAGACCCAGTACTTC
CASSSRRAYQETQYF